The present T cell receptor (beta chain) was sequenced within a study of T cell responses to AZD1222 COVID-19 vaccine. Assay: immunoSEQ multiplex PCR; the TCRdb copy retains only in-frame clones and omits some. The repertoire consists of some 150,000 clones, with approximately 95% occurring once and the leading ten covering about 4%. Trimming removed 2 bases from V and 2 bases from J, with 13 bases in between. Germline V gene data show CDR1 as MNHEY and CDR2 as SMNVEV (reference sequence). The CDR3 sequence is 15 residues long. This TCR came from an adult in good health. The source was peripheral blood, collected on day 0 of AZD1222 vaccination. The chain employs TRBV27 and TRBJ2-7; D is uncertain. In DNA, the CDR3 is TGTGCCAGCAGTTTAAGATGGATGGCCCCCTACGAGCAGTACTTC. Protein: CASSLRWMAPYEQYF.